This TCR beta chain was found in a study of PD-L1 blockade in urothelial cancer. Study in general: Dosed intravenously at 1,200 mg every 3 weeks, atezolizumab was initiated by patients at some point between 2012 and 2014. Prior regimens of chemotherapy numbered 0 to 3 per patient.

Indicated time point: peripheral blood 6 weeks after treatment start. Per germline, CDR1 SGHNT and CDR2 YENEEA. The CDR3 is 16 amino acids. J lost 5 bases, V lost 2 bases, and 8 bases had no gene match. This clone was found a few times. Here immunoSEQ multiplex PCR was the method, and the copy in TCRdb shows in-frame clones only, minus some. The sample lists roughly 100,000 clones; over 65% were seen once. Sequenced material: PBMCs, taken around atezolizumab (anti-PD-L1) treatment. The V and J genes are TRBV11-3 and TRBJ2-5; 10 bases are a match to TRBD2. The source is an older man with urothelial cancer. The CDR3 protein is CASSLRASGSLETQYF. The CDR3 DNA reads as TGTGCCAGCAGCTTAAGGGCTAGCGGGAGTCTGGAGACCCAGTACTTC.